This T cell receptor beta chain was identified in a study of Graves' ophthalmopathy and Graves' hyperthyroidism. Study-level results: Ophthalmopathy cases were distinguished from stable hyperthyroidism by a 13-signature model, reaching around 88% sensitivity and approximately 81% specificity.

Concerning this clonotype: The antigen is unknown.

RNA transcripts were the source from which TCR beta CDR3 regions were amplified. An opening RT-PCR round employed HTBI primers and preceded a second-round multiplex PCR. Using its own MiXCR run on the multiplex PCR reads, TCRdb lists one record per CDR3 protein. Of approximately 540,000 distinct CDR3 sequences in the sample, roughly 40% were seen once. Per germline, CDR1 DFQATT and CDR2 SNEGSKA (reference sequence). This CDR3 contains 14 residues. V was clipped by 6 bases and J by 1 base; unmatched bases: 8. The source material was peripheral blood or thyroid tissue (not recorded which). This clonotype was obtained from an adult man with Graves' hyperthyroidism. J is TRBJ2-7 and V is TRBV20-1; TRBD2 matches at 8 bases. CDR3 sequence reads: CSADRGGGSYEQYF. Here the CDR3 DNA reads TGCAGTGCCGACCGGGGGGGTGGGTCCTACGAGCAGTACTTC.